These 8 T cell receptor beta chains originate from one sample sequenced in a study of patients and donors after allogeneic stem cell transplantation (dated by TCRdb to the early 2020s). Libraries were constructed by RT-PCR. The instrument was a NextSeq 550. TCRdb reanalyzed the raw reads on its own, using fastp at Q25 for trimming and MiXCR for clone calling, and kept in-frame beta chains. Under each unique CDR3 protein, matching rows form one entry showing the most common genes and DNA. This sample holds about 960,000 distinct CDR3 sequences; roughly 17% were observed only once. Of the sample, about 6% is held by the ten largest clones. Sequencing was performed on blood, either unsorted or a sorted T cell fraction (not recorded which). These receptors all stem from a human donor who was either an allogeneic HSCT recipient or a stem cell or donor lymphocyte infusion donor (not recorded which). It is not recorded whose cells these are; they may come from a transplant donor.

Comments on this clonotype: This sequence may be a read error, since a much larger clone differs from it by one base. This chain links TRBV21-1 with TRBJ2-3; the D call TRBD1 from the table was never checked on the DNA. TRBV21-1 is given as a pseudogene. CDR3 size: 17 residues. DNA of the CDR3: TGTGCCAGCAGCAAACAAGGCGCAAGCTCGGAGGTAGATATGCAGTATTTT. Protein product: CASSKQGASSEVDMQYF.

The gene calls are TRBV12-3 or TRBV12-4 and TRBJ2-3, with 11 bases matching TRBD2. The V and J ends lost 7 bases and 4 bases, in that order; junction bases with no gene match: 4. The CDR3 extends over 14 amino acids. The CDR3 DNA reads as TGTGCCAGCAAGCCTAGCGGGGGGCCAGATACGCAGTATTTT. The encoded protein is CASKPSGGPDTQYF.

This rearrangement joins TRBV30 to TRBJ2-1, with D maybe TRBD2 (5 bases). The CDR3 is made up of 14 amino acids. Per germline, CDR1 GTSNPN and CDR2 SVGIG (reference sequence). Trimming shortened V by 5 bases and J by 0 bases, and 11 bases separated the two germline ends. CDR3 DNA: TGTGCCTGGTCGGACTTAACCTCCTACAATGAGCAGTTCTTC. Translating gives CAWSDLTSYNEQFF.

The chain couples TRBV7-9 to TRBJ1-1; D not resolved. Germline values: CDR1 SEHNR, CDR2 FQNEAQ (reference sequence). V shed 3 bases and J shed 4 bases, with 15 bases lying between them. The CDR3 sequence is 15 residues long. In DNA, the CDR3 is TGTGCCAGCAGCTTCTATTTCGACATTGGCACTGAAGCTTTCTTT. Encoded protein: CASSFYFDIGTEAFF.

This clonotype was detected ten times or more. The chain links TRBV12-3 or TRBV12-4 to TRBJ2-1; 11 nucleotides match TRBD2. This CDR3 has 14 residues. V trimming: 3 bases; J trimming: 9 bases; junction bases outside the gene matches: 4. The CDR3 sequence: CASSFTSGGSEQFF. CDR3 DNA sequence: TGTGCCAGCAGTTTCACTAGCGGGGGTAGTGAGCAGTTCTTC.

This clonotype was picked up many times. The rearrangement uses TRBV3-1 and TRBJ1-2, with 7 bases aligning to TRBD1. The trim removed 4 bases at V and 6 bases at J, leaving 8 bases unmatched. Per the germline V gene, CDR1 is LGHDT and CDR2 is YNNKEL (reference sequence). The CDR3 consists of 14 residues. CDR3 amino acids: CASSRTTGQDGYTF. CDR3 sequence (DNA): TGTGCCAGCAGCCGCACGACAGGGCAGGATGGCTACACCTTC. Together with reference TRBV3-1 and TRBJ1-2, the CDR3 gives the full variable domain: DTAVSQTPKYLVTQMGNDKSIKCEQNLGHDTMYWYKQDSKKFLKIMFSYNNKELIINETVPNRFSPKSPDKAHLNLHINSLELGDSAVYFCASSRTTGQDGYTFGSGTRLTVV.

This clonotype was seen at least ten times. The CDR3 sequence is CASSDPGTGYNEQFF. In nucleotides, the CDR3 is TGTGCCAGCAGTGACCCCGGGACTGGGTACAATGAGCAGTTCTTC. This chain joins TRBV12-3 or TRBV12-4 and TRBJ2-1; perhaps TRBD2 as D (6 bases). The CDR3 runs to 15 residues. V dropped 5 bases and J dropped 4 bases, with 15 bases sitting between them.

CDR3 protein: CASSQDPAGITDTQYF. In nucleotides, the CDR3 is TGCGCCAGCAGCCAAGACCCTGCAGGGATCACAGATACGCAGTATTTT. The chain combines TRBV4-1 with TRBJ2-3, with a weak D call TRBD1 (5 bases). V gave up 0 bases and J gave up 2 bases, with 12 bases separating them. Germline V gives CDR1 MGHRA, CDR2 YSYEKL. The length of the CDR3 is 16 residues.